Following are 32 T cell receptor beta chains from one sample sequenced in a study of blood T cells in healthy people across ages (dated by TCRdb to 2013 to 2016). Libraries were constructed by 5' RACE. The sequencer was an Illumina HiSeq 2500. The second PCR ran for about 7 to 11 cycles and used a J-beta primer mix along with a sample-barcoded 5' primer. TCRdb passed the public sequencing reads through fastp at Q25 and MiXCR, retaining productive beta sequences. Each entry merges the rows of one CDR3 protein and shows their most common DNA and genes. The sample table shows approximately 900,000 distinct CDR3 sequences, and roughly 48% are seen once. The top ten hold 13% of the sample. The sequencing sample was made of blood. The source is a man aged 25-45 years in good health.

V and J are TRBV6-4 and TRBJ1-5; no reliable D call. V was cut by 0 bases and J by 6 bases, with 9 bases left in between. The CDR3 consists of 14 residues. Germline assignment: CDR1 MRHNA and CDR2 SNTAGT. This chain's CDR3 is CASSDSDTSQPQHF. For the CDR3, the DNA is TGTGCCAGCAGTGACTCGGATACTTCTCAGCCCCAGCATTTT.

The chain employs TRBV20-1 and TRBJ2-5; D may be TRBD1 or TRBD2 (5 bases each). The J call is uncertain, as TRBJ2-7 better fits the DNA end. This CDR3 has 11 amino acids. Germline V lookup: CDR1 DFQATT, CDR2 SNEGSKA (reference sequence). CDR3 loop: CSAKAGAEQYF. CDR3 in DNA: TGCAGTGCTAAGGCCGGGGCCGAGCAGTACTTC.

V is TRBV11-3 and J is TRBJ2-7, with 9 bases identical to TRBD1. Trimming took 6 bases from V and 0 from J; bases not matched to a gene: 15. CDR1 SGHNT and CDR2 YENEEA come from the germline V gene. This CDR3 comprises 18 residues. CDR3 residues: CASSPGWTGAPSSYEQYF. CDR3 bases: TGTGCCAGCAGTCCAGGATGGACAGGGGCGCCTAGCTCCTACGAGCAGTACTTC.

With respect to this clonotype: One base away lies a much larger clone, so this may be a sequencing read error. V usage is TRBV3-1 and J usage is TRBJ2-1; D perhaps matches TRBD2 (6 bases). Germline V CDR1 and CDR2: LGHDT, YNNKEL (reference sequence). Trimming took off 5 bases at V and 13 bases at J, with 18 bases between the two ends. This CDR3 is built from 13 residues. The CDR3 reads CASSYGGEETQFF. CDR3 nucleotides: TGTGCCAGCAGCTACGGGGGTGAAGAGACCCAGTTCTTC.

This clonotype has just a few counts. The rearrangement links TRBV27 to TRBJ1-5; D remains ambiguous. Germline lookup yields CDR1 MNHEY and CDR2 SMNVEV (reference sequence). The CDR3 loop spans 14 amino acids. V lost 3 bases to trimming and J lost 4 bases, with 10 bases between them. The CDR3 DNA reads TGTGCCAGCAGTTTGCGGTGGAAGAATCAGCCCCAGCATTTT. It codes for CASSLRWKNQPQHF.

For this clonotype: A read error is possible here, since a much larger clone lies one base away. The genes are TRBV6-2 or TRBV6-3 and TRBJ2-1; 8 bases agree with TRBD2. The CDR3 contains 16 residues. Germline CDR1 and CDR2: MNHEY and SVGEGT. The CDR3 region is CASSPRGSGEINGQFF. CDR3 sequence (DNA): TGTGCCAGCAGTCCGAGGGGTAGCGGGGAAATCAATGGGCAGTTCTTC.

The rearrangement joins TRBV4-2 to TRBJ2-1; TRBD2 might be the D (7 bases). Trimming cost V 1 base and J 6 bases, with 22 bases left between them. The CDR3 totals 18 residues. Looked up from germline, CDR1 is LGHNA and CDR2 is YNFKEQ. CDR3 loop: CASSQVDGGGFVGNEQFF. CDR3 nucleotides: TGTGCCAGCAGCCAAGTGGACGGCGGGGGCTTCGTTGGCAATGAGCAGTTCTTC.

The CDR3 DNA sequence: TGTGCCAGCAGTGAAGGGGCTAGCGAGACCTACGAGCAGTACTTC. Its protein product is CASSEGASETYEQYF. V is TRBV2 and J is TRBJ2-7; D is perhaps TRBD2 (6 bases). The V and J ends lost 1 base and 2 bases respectively, with 12 bases between them. CDR1 SNHLY and CDR2 FYNNEI come from the germline V gene. This CDR3 region has 15 residues.

The V call is TRBV5-1, the J call TRBJ1-1; D ambiguous. Per the germline V gene, CDR1 is SGHRS and CDR2 is YFSETQ. The V end was cut by 4 bases, the J end by 0 bases, with 13 bases between. The CDR3 length is 15 residues. The CDR3 is CASSPEGTLNTEAFF. The CDR3 DNA is TGCGCCAGCAGCCCGGAAGGCACTTTGAACACTGAAGCTTTCTTT.

V usage is TRBV27 and J usage is TRBJ1-2, with 7 bases lining up with TRBD1. V lost 2 bases and J lost 4; bases outside the gene matches: 4. The CDR3 has 14 residues. Germline-derived CDR1 and CDR2 are MNHEY and SMNVEV (reference sequence). The DNA of the CDR3 is TGTGCCAGCAGTTTAGACAGGGACTCCTATGGCTACACCTTC. It is translated as CASSLDRDSYGYTF.

This clonotype turned up a few times. This chain uses TRBV7-3 with TRBJ2-3; D perhaps matches TRBD1 (6 bases). The germline V gene encodes CDR1 SGHTA and CDR2 FQGTGA. Trimming pared 5 bases from V and 6 bases from J, leaving 18 bases between. The CDR3 is made up of 15 amino acids. The CDR3 coding sequence is TGTGCCAGCAGCCAAGGGGGTAGTTGGGCTGATACGCAGTATTTT. Translated, it gives CASSQGGSWADTQYF.

The rearrangement joins TRBV6-1 to TRBJ1-2; D remains unclear. The CDR3 extends over 15 amino acids. V lost 0 bases and J lost 0, with 8 bases in between. The germline CDR1 and CDR2 sequences are MNHNS and SASEGT. The CDR3 region is CASSEASAANYGYTF. CDR3 in DNA: TGTGCCAGCAGTGAAGCTTCGGCAGCTAACTATGGCTACACCTTC.

The gene calls are TRBV29-1 and TRBJ2-7; no clear D. There are 12 residues in the CDR3. The V end lost 7 bases, the J end lost 0 bases, and 10 bases lay between the germline ends. The germline gives CDR1 SQVTM, CDR2 ANQGSEA. CDR3 nucleotide sequence: TGCAGCGCAAGCGACTTCTCCTACGAGCAGTACTTC. Its protein is CSASDFSYEQYF.

This chain uses TRBV7-9 with TRBJ1-1, with a tentative D call TRBD1 (5 bases). Germline V gene sequence: CDR1 SEHNR, CDR2 FQNEAQ (reference sequence). V was shortened by 1 base and J by 4 bases, with 13 bases between the two germline ends. This CDR3 comprises 15 residues. In DNA, the CDR3 is TGTGCCAGCAGCTTAGTACCCCTGGGGACCACTGAAGCTTTCTTT. As protein: CASSLVPLGTTEAFF. Combining the CDR3 with reference TRBV7-9 and TRBJ1-1 gives the whole variable domain DTGVSQNPRHKITKRGQNVTFRCDPISEHNRLYWYRQTLGQGPEFLTYFQNEAQLEKSRLLSDRFSAERPKGSFSTLEIQRTEQGDSAMYLCASSLVPLGTTEAFFGQGTRLTVV.

For the CDR3, the DNA is TGTGCTGCTGTAGCGCCTGCTAGCACAGATACGCAGTATTTT. It translates to CAAVAPASTDTQYF. The V and J genes are TRBV12-5 and TRBJ2-3, with D perhaps TRBD2 (5 bases). CDR1 is LGHNT, CDR2 FRNRAP, per germline. This CDR3 contains 14 residues. Trimming pared 11 bases from V and 0 bases from J, leaving 15 bases between.

V gene TRBV27 combines with J gene TRBJ2-3, with TRBD2 identical over 7 bases. The V and J ends lost 5 bases and 5 bases, in that order; junction bases with no gene match: 7. Looked up from germline, CDR1 is MNHEY and CDR2 is SMNVEV (reference sequence). CDR3 size: 14 residues. CDR3 in amino acids: CASSGGGRGDTQYF. The CDR3 bases are TGTGCCAGCAGTGGGGGGGGACGAGGAGATACGCAGTATTTT.

This clonotype was counted once. V gene TRBV7-9 combines with J gene TRBJ1-2; D remains unclear. Germline CDR1 reads SEHNR; CDR2 reads FQNEAQ (reference sequence). This CDR3 region has 13 residues. V was shortened by 0 bases and J by 8 bases, with 10 bases between the two germline ends. The CDR3 sequence: CASSLAGEGGYTF. In DNA, the CDR3 is TGTGCCAGCAGCTTAGCGGGAGAAGGGGGCTACACCTTC.

The chain links TRBV20-1 to TRBJ2-4; 7 bases fit TRBD2. Germline CDR1 reads DFQATT; CDR2 reads SNEGSKA (reference sequence). The length of the CDR3 is 15 residues. The V gene end was trimmed by 3 bases and the J gene end by 4 bases; junction bases not matched to a gene: 9. The CDR3 region is CSARWGGRGKNIQYF. The DNA for the CDR3 is TGCAGTGCTAGGTGGGGGGGACGAGGGAAAAACATTCAGTACTTC.

The J gene is TRBJ2-1, the V gene TRBV3-1; 7 bases align to TRBD1. Unmatched junction bases numbered 11, after V lost 2 bases and J lost 4 bases. The CDR3 has 17 residues. Germline CDR1 is LGHDT and CDR2 is YNNKEL (reference sequence). In DNA, the CDR3 is TGTGCCAGCAGCCAATTGGCTGGCCGGGACAGTTACAATGAGCAGTTCTTC. Translating it yields CASSQLAGRDSYNEQFF.

This clonotype was detected only a few times. The V and J genes are TRBV6-4 and TRBJ2-3; 8 bases map to TRBD2. Germline-derived CDR1 and CDR2 are MRHNA and SNTAGT. The CDR3 consists of 16 residues. V shed 0 bases and J 2 bases; nucleotides not matched to a gene: 4. CDR3 loop: CASSDSARGATDTQYF. The DNA for the CDR3 is TGTGCCAGCAGTGACTCCGCGCGGGGGGCCACAGATACGCAGTATTTT.

The chain couples TRBV28 to TRBJ2-5, with 9 bases matching TRBD1. The end of the DNA is better explained by TRBJ2-7, so the J call may be wrong. The CDR3 is 18 residues long. Germline CDR1 and CDR2: MDHEN and SYDVKM. Written as DNA, the CDR3 is TGTGCCAGCAGTTCTGTGTCTCCCCCGGACAGGGGCCCCTACGAGCAGTACTTC. This sequence encodes CASSSVSPPDRGPYEQYF.

The V gene is TRBV20-1, the J gene TRBJ2-1; tentatively, D is TRBD1 (5 bases). The CDR3 runs 14 residues. CDR1 DFQATT and CDR2 SNEGSKA come from the germline V gene (reference sequence). With 0 bases removed from V and 4 bases from J, the gap between germline ends came to 10 bases. The CDR3 loop reads CSARDLQAYNEQFF. In DNA form, the CDR3 reads TGCAGTGCTAGAGATCTACAGGCTTACAATGAGCAGTTCTTC.

The J gene is TRBJ1-6, the V gene TRBV4-2; unclear D gene. Trimming pared 0 bases from V and 9 bases from J, leaving 18 bases between. This CDR3 has 17 residues. Germline CDR1 and CDR2: LGHNA and YNFKEQ. CDR3 residues: CASSQDLVGGHLSPLHF. CDR3 bases: TGTGCCAGCAGCCAAGATCTGGTAGGAGGTCATCTTTCACCCCTCCACTTT.

The V call is TRBV18, the J call TRBJ1-1, with 9 bases lining up with TRBD1. The ends lost 3 bases at V and 8 bases at J; junction bases unmatched: 10. The CDR3 spans 15 residues. CDR1 is KGHSH, CDR2 LQKENI, per germline. The CDR3 spells CASSPPGTGRPEAFF. The DNA of the CDR3 is TGTGCCAGCTCACCCCCCGGGACAGGGAGACCAGAAGCTTTCTTT.

V and J are TRBV20-1 and TRBJ2-7; the match to TRBD1 covers 11 bases. Per the germline V gene, CDR1 is DFQATT and CDR2 is SNEGSKA (reference sequence). The CDR3 covers 14 residues. V lost 1 base, J lost 3 bases, and 2 bases stayed unmatched. The CDR3 protein is CSARADRGLYEQYF. CDR3 nucleotide sequence: TGCAGTGCTAGAGCGGACAGGGGGCTCTACGAGCAGTACTTC.

The chain links TRBV9 to TRBJ1-1, with D possibly matching TRBD1 (5 bases). V lost 4 bases and J 6 bases, leaving 10 bases between the germline ends. The CDR3 contains 12 residues. Germline CDR1 SGDLS, CDR2 YYNGEE. CDR3: CASSQGSPEAFF. CDR3 DNA sequence: TGTGCCAGCAGCCAGGGTTCCCCTGAAGCTTTCTTT.

This rearrangement joins TRBV9 to TRBJ2-7; D is possibly TRBD2 (7 bases). V was clipped by 0 bases and J by 2 bases, with 12 bases between them. From germline, CDR1 is SGDLS and CDR2 YYNGEE. This CDR3 spans 15 amino acids. The chain's CDR3 is CASSVAAGAAYEQYF. The CDR3 DNA reads as TGTGCCAGCAGCGTAGCGGCGGGGGCGGCCTACGAGCAGTACTTC.

This clonotype was seen only a few times. CDR3 coding DNA: TGCAGTGCTAGAGATCGGGACAGGGGTGCTTCACCCCTCCACTTT. It is translated as CSARDRDRGASPLHF. V gene TRBV20-1 combines with J gene TRBJ1-6; TRBD1 matches at 10 bases. The CDR3 sequence is 15 residues long. Germline CDR1 reads DFQATT; CDR2 reads SNEGSKA (reference sequence). J was trimmed by 9 bases and V by 0 bases; bases with no gene match: 5.

The V gene is TRBV2, the J gene TRBJ1-1, with a possible D match to TRBD1 (5 bases). V shed 2 bases and J shed 8 bases, with 24 bases lying between them. The CDR3 is 17 residues long. CDR1 is SNHLY, CDR2 FYNNEI, per germline. In DNA form, the CDR3 reads TGTGCCAGCAGTGAACCCCCCCATGACAGCACTGAGAGAGAAGCTTTCTTT. Amino acids: CASSEPPHDSTEREAFF.

The chain links TRBV6-2 or TRBV6-3 to TRBJ2-5, with 7 bases that match TRBD2. The J call may be wrong; the DNA end is better matched by TRBJ2-7. From germline, CDR1 is MNHEY and CDR2 SVGEGT. There are 12 residues in the CDR3. DNA of the CDR3: TGTGCCAGCTACCCGGGGAGGGACGAGCAGTACTTC. This translates into CASYPGRDEQYF.

The chain is built from TRBV28 and TRBJ1-5; 9 bases align to TRBD1. CDR1 and CDR2 (germline): MDHEN, SYDVKM. V shed 2 bases, J shed 7 bases, and the junction held 6 bases outside the gene matches. This CDR3 spans 15 amino acids. The CDR3 is CASSLGDRDWQPQHF. The CDR3 DNA reads as TGTGCCAGCAGTTTAGGGGACAGGGATTGGCAGCCCCAGCATTTT.

This clonotype showed up just a few times. V and J are TRBV20-1 and TRBJ2-3; 12 bases agree with TRBD2. This CDR3 is built from 15 residues. J gave up 7 bases and V 5 bases, and 10 bases lay outside the gene matches. The germline V gene encodes CDR1 DFQATT and CDR2 SNEGSKA (reference sequence). The CDR3 sequence: CSAVKLAGGSNTQYF. The CDR3 DNA reads TGCAGTGCTGTTAAACTAGCGGGGGGATCAAATACGCAGTATTTT.